Described below is a single T cell receptor beta chain sequence and its context. Generated by immunoSEQ multiplex PCR, the TCRdb table keeps only in-frame clones and is missing some. The profile shows around 82,000 clones, around 89% of them singletons. The sample belongs to a study of control samples from healthy donors and cancer patients. The CDR3 totals 12 residues. V dropped 5 bases and J dropped 7 bases, with 11 bases sitting between them. Germline values: CDR1 LNHDA, CDR2 SQIVND (reference sequence). This receptor was obtained from a man aged 45-60 years in good health. The chain is built from TRBV19 and TRBJ1-2; tentatively, D is TRBD1 (6 bases). Material: blood. DNA for the CDR3: TGTGCCAGTAGTTCGACAGGCTCTGGCTACACCTTC. Its translation is CASSSTGSGYTF. The full variable domain, its missing parts supplied by reference TRBV19 and TRBJ1-2, is DGGITQSPKYLFRKEGQNVTLSCEQNLNHDAMYWYRQDPGQGLRLIYYSQIVNDFQKGDIAEGYSVSREKKESFPLTVTSAQKNPTAFYLCASSSTGSGYTFGSGTRLTVV.